This T cell receptor beta chain derives from a study of hypomethylating agent response in myelodysplastic syndrome. Overall study context: Of fewer than 14 patients, a few carried TET2, the most frequent mutation.

At survey resolution, 400 ng of DNA per sample was split into two 200 ng replicates. Per the original data handling: Previously reported viral-epitope specificity per VDJdb covered 1.5% to 2% of 150,000 to 200,000 unique clonotypes. Here immunoSEQ multiplex PCR was the method, and the copy in TCRdb shows in-frame clones only, minus some. The V and J calls and clone size come from that table; D and trimming were worked out from the DNA. The sample yields over 8,000 clones, about 83% seen once. Study-wide results and limits: This small study analyzed only about eleven patients.

This CDR3 region has 12 residues. V was trimmed by 4 bases and J by 9 bases, leaving 10 bases between them. CDR1 MDHEN and CDR2 SYDVKM come from the germline V gene. This clone was found a few times. The antigen is not known. The chain joins TRBV28 to TRBJ1-5, with D perhaps TRBD1 (5 bases). Specimen: bone marrow, collected before or after starting hypomethylating agent treatment for myelodysplastic syndrome (not recorded which). This sequence originates from a human donor with myelodysplastic syndrome. The CDR3 nucleotides are TGTGCCAGCAGTTCGGGGGTGAGGCCCCAGCATTTT. Protein product: CASSSGVRPQHF.